The 15 T cell receptor beta chains given below trace back to one sample, sequenced in a study of PD-1 blockade in classical Hodgkin lymphoma. Sequencing was performed with immunoSEQ multiplex PCR; in TCRdb, only in-frame clones are kept and a portion is missing. The sample holds about 5,900 clones, about 86% seen once. Every patient was affected by relapse after autologous stem cell transplantation, while exposure to brentuximab vedotin was not uniform. The material sequenced was peripheral blood mononuclear cells (PBMCs), taken before the second cycle of nivolumab. These receptors originate from a human donor with classical Hodgkin lymphoma.

The CDR3 bases are TGTGCCATCAGTAAGGGGCCGCTAGATGAAAAACTGTTTTTT. It yields the protein CAISKGPLDEKLFF. The V and J genes are TRBV10-3 and TRBJ1-4, with D perhaps matching TRBD1 (5 bases). The germline gives CDR1 ENHRY, CDR2 SYGVKD. This CDR3 region has 14 residues. The V and J ends lost 5 bases and 6 bases respectively, with 13 bases between them.

This clone was detected once. CDR3 bases: TGCGCCAGCAGTCTCCGATCCGGTGGTTCTGAAGCTTTCTTT. Translating gives CASSLRSGGSEAFF. The chain links TRBV5-1 to TRBJ1-1; D not certain. Trimming stripped 5 bases from V and 6 bases from J, with 17 bases between. The CDR3 is 14 amino acids. Germline CDR1 reads SGHRS; CDR2 reads YFSETQ.

The genes are TRBV5-1 and TRBJ1-3, with a tentative D call TRBD1 (5 bases). Trimming took off 1 base at V and 11 bases at J, with 19 bases between the two ends. Germline V gene data show CDR1 as SGHRS and CDR2 as YFSETQ. This CDR3 has 15 residues. The CDR3: CASSLWGGDETAIYF. In DNA form, the CDR3 reads TGCGCCAGCAGCTTGTGGGGAGGGGACGAGACAGCCATATATTTT. The variable domain in full, with the rest retrieved from reference TRBV5-1 and TRBJ1-3, is KAGVTQTPRYLIKTRGQQVTLSCSPISGHRSVSWYQQTPGQGLQFLFEYFSETQRNKGNFPGRFSGRQFSNSRSEMNVSTLELGDSALYLCASSLWGGDETAIYFGEGSWLTVV.

The chain joins TRBV6-1 to TRBJ1-2; TRBD1 matches 10 bases. The CDR3 runs 17 residues. Germline V gene data show CDR1 as MNHNS and CDR2 as SASEGT. V shed 2 bases and J 7 bases; nucleotides not matched to a gene: 13. The CDR3 DNA sequence: TGTGCCAGCAGTGAATTCGGGACAGGGGCCGATGGGGGTGGCTACACCTTC. Its translation: CASSEFGTGADGGGYTF.

This clone has only a few counts. The chain uses TRBV6-5 and TRBJ2-1; 7 positions match TRBD1. From germline, CDR1 is MNHEY and CDR2 SVGAGI. This CDR3 region has 15 residues. V lost 1 base, J lost 3 bases, and 3 bases stayed unmatched. CDR3 bases: TGTGCCAGCAGTTACTTTCAGGGGGTCTACAATGAGCAGTTCTTC. It encodes CASSYFQGVYNEQFF.

This clone has just a few counts. This sequence joins TRBV2 and TRBJ1-2, with a weak D call TRBD1 (5 bases). The CDR3 runs 18 residues. Per germline, CDR1 SNHLY and CDR2 FYNNEI. With 5 bases removed from V and 5 bases from J, the gap between germline ends came to 27 bases. CDR3 sequence (DNA): TGTGCCAGCAGTCCGCCCCCGGTTGGGGCGGGGTTGCCTTATGGCTACACCTTC. It encodes CASSPPPVGAGLPYGYTF. Full variable domain (remainder filled in from reference TRBV2 and TRBJ1-2): EPEVTQTPSHQVTQMGQEVILRCVPISNHLYFYWYRQILGQKVEFLVSFYNNEISEKSEIFDDQFSVERPDGSNFTLKIRSTKLEDSAMYFCASSPPPVGAGLPYGYTFGSGTRLTVV.

In its sample, this clone was seen a few times. This chain uses TRBV9 with TRBJ2-1; D is uncertain. This CDR3 is 16 amino acids long. CDR1 is SGDLS, CDR2 YYNGEE, per germline. V was cut by 4 bases and J by 0 bases, with 14 bases left in between. CDR3 in DNA: TGTGCCAGCAGCACTCCGGGTGGAAGCTCCTACAATGAGCAGTTCTTC. Translated: CASSTPGGSSYNEQFF.

The CDR3 sequence is CASSSPRAGVRLFF. The CDR3 DNA sequence: TGTGCCAGCAGCTCCCCGCGAGCGGGAGTAAGGCTGTTTTTT. The chain couples TRBV11-2 to TRBJ2-2, with TRBD2 matching 8 bases. The germline gives CDR1 SGHAT, CDR2 FQNNGV. The CDR3 has 14 residues. Trimming at V came to 4 bases and at J to 13 bases, leaving 11 bases not matched to a gene. The full variable domain, completed using reference TRBV11-2 and TRBJ2-2, is EAGVAQSPRYKIIEKRQSVAFWCNPISGHATLYWYQQILGQGPKLLIQFQNNGVVDDSQLPKDRFSAERLKGVDSTLKIQPAKLEDSAVYLCASSSPRAGVRLFFGEGSRLTVL.

The V gene is TRBV7-6, the J gene TRBJ1-5; D not resolved. Trimming stripped 1 base from V and 4 bases from J, with 8 bases between. The germline CDR1 and CDR2 sequences are SGHVS and FNYEAQ. The CDR3 consists of 14 residues. CDR3 protein: CASSLGAGNQPQHF. The CDR3 coding sequence is TGTGCCAGCAGCTTAGGTGCGGGGAATCAGCCCCAGCATTTT.

The chain carries TRBV28 and TRBJ1-6; D is ambiguous. Looked up from germline, CDR1 is MDHEN and CDR2 is SYDVKM. Trimming left V 2 bases short and J 10 bases short, with 12 bases between. The CDR3 has 14 residues. The CDR3 DNA reads TGTGCCAGCAGTTTACGGGGAGCAGGATCACCCCTCCACTTT. Protein sequence: CASSLRGAGSPLHF.

The rearrangement uses TRBV5-5 and TRBJ2-5, with D tentatively TRBD2 (7 bases). The germline gives CDR1 SGHKS, CDR2 YYEKEE (reference sequence). The CDR3 contains 14 residues. Deletions cut 2 bases from V and 2 bases from J, with 10 bases between. CDR3 in DNA: TGTGCCAGCAGCTTACAGGGACTACAAGAGACCCAGTACTTC. This gives the protein CASSLQGLQETQYF.

The chain has TRBV5-1 and TRBJ1-1, with TRBD1 matching 8 bases. J was trimmed by 8 bases and V by 2 bases; bases with no gene match: 5. The CDR3 extends over 13 amino acids. Germline assignment: CDR1 SGHRS and CDR2 YFSETQ. The CDR3 loop reads CASSFWTGTEAFF. DNA for the CDR3: TGCGCCAGCAGCTTTTGGACAGGGACCGAAGCTTTCTTT.

This clone was counted once. The genes are TRBV25-1 and TRBJ2-6; D perhaps matches TRBD1 (5 bases). Trimming took off 5 bases at V and 5 bases at J, with 19 bases between the two ends. In germline, CDR1 is MGHDK, CDR2 SYGVNS. The CDR3 covers 17 residues. The CDR3 DNA sequence: TGTGCCAGCAGTAAAGAAACTGGACAAAGTCGGGCCAACGTCCTGACTTTC. Translating gives CASSKETGQSRANVLTF.

The V and J genes are TRBV5-5 and TRBJ2-7; either TRBD1 or TRBD2 may supply D (8 bases each). Deletions cut 1 base from V and 9 bases from J, with 20 bases between. Germline V lookup: CDR1 SGHKS, CDR2 YYEKEE (reference sequence). The CDR3 totals 15 residues. The CDR3 DNA follows: TGTGCCAGCAGCTTGAGCGATAGCGGGACAGGAGGGCAGTACGTC. Translated: CASSLSDSGTGGQYV.

This clone showed up just once. The J gene is TRBJ1-2, the V gene TRBV5-4; D gene unclear. This CDR3 has 14 amino acids. The germline V gene encodes CDR1 SGHNT and CDR2 YYREEE (reference sequence). V shed 2 bases and J shed 2 bases, with 10 bases lying between them. The CDR3 here is CASSFPDMNYGYTF. DNA for the CDR3: TGTGCCAGCAGCTTCCCCGACATGAACTATGGCTACACCTTC.